These T cell receptor beta chains were read from a single sample in a study of shared clonotypes between healthy human individuals. Only in-frame clones appear in the TCRdb table, and some are missing; sequencing was by immunoSEQ multiplex PCR. The repertoire holds some 300,000 clones, 70% to 75% seen once, with 10% in the top ten. The specimen sequenced was memory CD4+ T cells sorted from blood. The origin of the receptors is a man aged 25 to 40 in good health. Both conserved end residues are part of each CDR3. A D gene is named only where the DNA matches it firmly. Size is stated for part of the rows, as once, few or many counts, or as a class when the clone is expanded.

V gene	clone size	J gene	D gene	CDR3 protein	CDR3 DNA
TRBV6-5	few	TRBJ2-7	TRBD1	CASSPHTGVGYEQYF	TGTGCCAGCAGCCCACATACAGGGGTCGGTTACGAGCAGTACTTC
TRBV19	.	TRBJ2-1	TRBD2	CASSIKRGTSYNEQFF	TGTGCCAGTAGTATAAAGCGGGGAACTAGCTACAATGAGCAGTTCTTC
TRBV28	.	TRBJ2-7	.	CASTGGDSIRSYEQYF	TGTGCCAGCACGGGGGGGGACAGCATCAGATCCTACGAGCAGTACTTC
TRBV13	.	TRBJ2-1	TRBD2	CASYFGTSGLWPFGFF	TGTGCCAGCTACTTTGGGACTAGCGGGCTTTGGCCGTTTGGGTTCTTC
TRBV10-3	.	TRBJ2-1	.	CATRPDSSYNEQFF	TGTGCCACACGCCCAGACAGCTCCTACAATGAGCAGTTCTTC
TRBV29-1	.	TRBJ2-1	.	CSVWAGRPGDYYNEQFF	TGCAGCGTTTGGGCGGGACGCCCAGGGGATTATTACAATGAGCAGTTCTTC
TRBV28	once	TRBJ1-2	.	CASSLFARDYGYTF	TGTGCCAGCAGTTTATTTGCCAGGGACTATGGCTACACCTTC
TRBV6-9	.	TRBJ2-3	.	CASTRDSTDTQYF	TGTGCCAGCACCCGGGACAGCACAGATACGCAGTATTTT
TRBV9	.	TRBJ1-2	.	CASSVAVTEGYGYTF	TGTGCCAGCAGCGTAGCTGTCACCGAAGGGTATGGCTACACCTTC
TRBV6-4	few	TRBJ2-2	.	CASSDSPLLGAAGELFF	TGTGCCAGCAGTGACTCTCCCCTACTAGGGGCCGCCGGGGAGCTGTTTTTT
TRBV5-1	.	TRBJ1-2	TRBD1	CASSEGQNYGYTF	TGCGCCAGCAGCGAGGGACAGAACTATGGCTACACCTTC
TRBV28	.	TRBJ2-1	.	CASSLTGSSYNEQFF	TGTGCCAGCAGTCTGACTGGGAGCTCCTACAATGAGCAGTTCTTC
TRBV5-1	.	TRBJ1-1	.	CASSLQVSGGTEAFF	TGCGCCAGCAGCTTACAGGTATCCGGGGGCACTGAAGCTTTCTTT